What follows are 14 T cell receptor beta chains derived from one specimen sequenced in a study of T-cell memory formation after mild COVID-19. TCRdb reprocessed the 5' RACE reads via MiXCR and lists one record per CDR3 protein. The sample includes about 360,000 distinct CDR3 sequences, around an eighth of them seen just once. Sequenced: PBMCs or a T cell subset sorted from them (not recorded which). The source of these receptors is a man between 18 and 29 years old who had mild COVID-19 (a few samples of this study predate the infection). Cell type and time point are not known.

This clonotype was seen at least ten times. The rearrangement links TRBV18 to TRBJ1-1, with TRBD1 matching 8 bases. This CDR3 has 14 residues. The J segment lost 2 bases and the V segment lost 8 bases, leaving 7 bases of the junction unmatched. CDR1 and CDR2 (germline): KGHSH, LQKENI. The DNA for the CDR3 is TGTGCCAGCAGTCCAGGGGGCGGAAACACTGAAGCTTTCTTT. It translates to CASSPGGGNTEAFF.

This clonotype was counted ten times or more. The rearrangement links TRBV4-2 to TRBJ2-1; 7 bases align to TRBD2. In germline, CDR1 is LGHNA, CDR2 YNFKEQ. V trimming: 0 bases; J trimming: 4 bases; junction bases outside the gene matches: 6. The CDR3 runs to 16 residues. This CDR3 is CASSQDLGGGYNEQFF. Written as DNA, the CDR3 is TGTGCCAGCAGCCAAGATCTTGGGGGGGGATACAATGAGCAGTTCTTC.

The sample holds a few counts of this clonotype. The chain combines TRBV5-1 with TRBJ2-1, with D possibly being TRBD1 (6 bases). This CDR3 is built from 13 residues. Between the trimmed V and J ends, which lost 1 base and 8 bases, there was a span of 10 bases. Germline V gene lookup returns CDR1 SGHRS and CDR2 YFSETQ. The CDR3 region has the DNA TGCGCCAGCAGCTTGAGGACAGACTATGAGCAGTTCTTC. Its translation: CASSLRTDYEQFF.

In this sample, this clonotype turned up many times. The gene calls are TRBV5-1 and TRBJ1-1; D unclear. The CDR3 consists of 15 residues. Trimming removed 1 base at V and 0 bases at J, with 10 bases between. Germline V CDR1 and CDR2: SGHRS, YFSETQ. The CDR3 protein is CASSLSIAMNTEAFF. The CDR3 coding sequence is TGCGCCAGCAGCTTGTCCATCGCCATGAACACTGAAGCTTTCTTT.

This clonotype was seen many times. The chain couples TRBV30 to TRBJ1-1; D is unclear. The CDR3 covers 11 residues. CDR1 is GTSNPN, CDR2 SVGIG, per germline (reference sequence). V was cut by 5 bases and J by 8 bases, with 12 bases left in between. The chain's CDR3 is CAWLEAGEAFF. The DNA for the CDR3 is TGTGCCTGGCTCGAGGCAGGCGAAGCTTTCTTT.

The sample holds a few counts of this clonotype. The rearrangement links TRBV20-1 to TRBJ2-6, with D possibly being TRBD1 (5 bases). Trimming shortened V by 5 bases and J by 3 bases, and 11 bases separated the two germline ends. From germline, CDR1 is DFQATT and CDR2 SNEGSKA (reference sequence). The CDR3 runs 14 residues. CDR3 protein: CSAEQGSGANVLTF. CDR3 DNA sequence: TGCAGTGCTGAGCAGGGAAGTGGGGCCAACGTCCTGACTTTC.

The sample holds a few counts of this clonotype. This chain connects TRBV4-3 to TRBJ1-5, with a possible D match to TRBD1 (5 bases). This CDR3 comprises 13 residues. Trimming shortened V by 1 base and J by 5 bases, and 6 bases separated the two germline ends. Per germline, CDR1 LGHNA and CDR2 YSLEER. The CDR3 DNA sequence: TGCGCCAGCAGCCAAGCCAGGGATCAGCCCCAGCATTTT. Translation: CASSQARDQPQHF.

V usage is TRBV7-3 and J usage is TRBJ1-1, with D maybe TRBD1 (6 bases). CDR1 is SGHTA, CDR2 FQGTGA, per germline. V was cut by 2 bases and J by 6 bases, with 10 bases left in between. The CDR3 contains 13 residues. The CDR3 bases are TGTGCCAGCAGCTTAGCCCGGACAGCTGAAGCTTTCTTT. This encodes CASSLARTAEAFF.

This clonotype has at least ten counts. This sequence joins TRBV9 and TRBJ2-7, with TRBD2 matching 8 bases. J was trimmed by 9 bases and V by 0 bases; bases with no gene match: 8. Germline V lookup: CDR1 SGDLS, CDR2 YYNGEE. The CDR3 loop spans 14 amino acids. Here the CDR3 reads CASSVDSAGGLQYF. The CDR3 bases are TGTGCCAGCAGCGTAGATTCTGCGGGGGGTTTGCAGTACTTC.

This chain links TRBV6-1 with TRBJ1-5; D might be TRBD1 (5 bases). This CDR3 is 14 amino acids long. V was clipped by 4 bases and J by 11 bases, with 18 bases between them. Germline lookup yields CDR1 MNHNS and CDR2 SASEGT. Written as DNA, the CDR3 is TGTGCCAGCAGTGTAACACAGGCTCCTGGGGCCCAGCATTTT. Translating gives CASSVTQAPGAQHF.

There are many counts of this clonotype. The chain employs TRBV5-1 and TRBJ1-1; D call uncertain. Germline CDR1 reads SGHRS; CDR2 reads YFSETQ. The CDR3 contains 14 residues. The V end was cut by 0 bases, the J end by 1 base, with 7 bases between. Here the CDR3 DNA reads TGCGCCAGCAGCTTGGAGTCAGAGAACACTGAAGCTTTCTTT. Translation: CASSLESENTEAFF.

This clonotype has only a few counts. The V and J genes are TRBV11-2 and TRBJ2-7; 7 positions agree with TRBD1. V was clipped by 5 bases and J by 5 bases; unmatched bases: 9. The CDR3 is 14 residues long. Germline V gene sequence: CDR1 SGHAT, CDR2 FQNNGV. The CDR3: CASSGTGEMDEQYF. DNA for the CDR3: TGTGCCAGCAGCGGAACAGGGGAAATGGACGAGCAGTACTTC.

Comment on this clonotype: A junction boundary mismatches the germline segment, possibly from a read error. The chain recombines TRBV9 with TRBJ1-1; D is undetermined. From germline, CDR1 is SGDLS and CDR2 YYNGEE. The CDR3 is 13 residues long. The CDR3 region has the DNA TGTGCCAGCAGCGTAGACGTCAACAGTGAAGCTTTCTTT. This encodes CASSVDVNSEAFF.

This clonotype was recorded a few times. The gene calls are TRBV29-1 and TRBJ2-3; 8 nucleotides line up with TRBD1. The CDR3 has 14 residues. V shed 7 bases, J shed 4 bases, and the junction held 10 bases outside the gene matches. Germline CDR1 and CDR2: SQVTM and ANQGSEA. CDR3 residues: CSGSGGPLPDTQYF. CDR3 nucleotides: TGCAGCGGATCAGGGGGCCCCCTCCCAGATACGCAGTATTTT.